These T cell receptor beta chains were read from a single sample in a study of blood T cell repertoires in COVID-19. This table comes from immunoSEQ multiplex PCR, and its TCRdb copy is limited to in-frame clones, with some not included. The sample consists of about 250,000 clones, about 80% of them appearing once. The sequenced sample consisted of PBMCs or T cells enriched from blood (not recorded which). Receptors were obtained from a woman aged 40 to 50 who had been exposed to COVID-19. CDR3s include the opening cysteine and the closing phenylalanine or tryptophan. The D gene is left open where the match is weak. A row's size may be missing; if present it is once, few, many or a size class.

.	TRBJ1-5	TRBV4-1	.	CASSQGQSDYQPQHF	TGCGCCAGCAGCCAAGGACAGTCAGACTATCAGCCCCAGCATTTT
.	TRBJ2-3	TRBV11-2	TRBD1	CASRRGQGAGTDTQYF	TGTGCCAGCAGACGTGGACAGGGGGCAGGCACAGATACGCAGTATTTT
few	TRBJ1-4	TRBV11-2	TRBD1	CASSPDRGGEKLFF	TGTGCCAGCAGCCCTGACAGGGGAGGAGAAAAACTGTTTTTT
few	TRBJ1-2	TRBV5-1	.	CASSGGDTHNYGYTF	TGCGCCAGCAGCGGGGGGGACACCCACAACTATGGCTACACCTTC
.	TRBJ1-5	TRBV19	TRBD1	CASLDRVLSNQPQHF	TGTGCCAGTCTCGACAGGGTCCTTAGCAATCAGCCCCAGCATTTT
few	TRBJ1-5	TRBV7-8	TRBD1	CASSLTGGQGGQPQHF	TGTGCCAGCAGCTTAACAGGGGGCCAGGGCGGTCAGCCCCAGCATTTT
.	TRBJ1-2	TRBV5-5	TRBD1	CASSLSGVAGTAYRDGYTF	TGTGCCAGCAGCTTGAGCGGTGTAGCCGGGACAGCTTATCGGGATGGCTACACCTTC
.	TRBJ2-2	TRBV29-1	TRBD1	CSVPPETGGPGELFF	TGCAGCGTTCCCCCCGAGACAGGGGGCCCCGGGGAGCTGTTTTTT
.	TRBJ2-7	TRBV19	TRBD1	CASSIDLGQASYEQYF	TGTGCCAGTAGTATAGATCTTGGACAGGCCTCCTACGAGCAGTACTTC
once	TRBJ1-6	TRBV18	.	CASTPGDSPLHF	TGTGCCAGCACCCCCGGGGATTCACCCCTCCACTTT
.	TRBJ2-7	TRBV6-2/TRBV6-3	.	CASSSLLELEGEQYF	TGTGCCAGCAGTTCCCTGTTGGAACTTGAGGGCGAGCAGTACTTC
.	TRBJ2-3	TRBV12-3/TRBV12-4	.	CASRYTDTQYF	TGTGCCAGCAGATACACAGATACGCAGTATTTT
.	TRBJ2-3	TRBV29-1	.	CSVGGQGGTDTQYF	TGCAGCGTTGGGGGGCAGGGTGGCACAGATACGCAGTATTTT
.	TRBJ2-6	TRBV6-4	.	CASSDTTGSGANVLTF	TGTGCCAGCAGTGACACTACAGGCTCTGGGGCCAACGTCCTGACTTTC
.	TRBJ1-6	TRBV6-6	.	CASSYRRDNSPLHF	TGTGCCAGCAGTTACCGGCGGGATAATTCACCCCTCCACTTT
.	TRBJ1-2	TRBV18	.	CASSPSGDGYTF	TGTGCCAGCTCACCGTCAGGGGATGGCTACACCTTC
.	TRBJ1-2	TRBV15	TRBD1	CATSTRGSARLAGYGYTF	TGTGCCACCAGCACCAGGGGGTCTGCTCGGCTGGCTGGCTATGGCTACACCTTC
.	TRBJ1-3	TRBV28	.	CASSPSRERTIYF	TGTGCCAGCAGTCCCTCGCGGGAACGCACCATATATTTT
once	TRBJ2-5	TRBV4-3	.	CASSQDRTQGVETQYF	TGCGCCAGCAGCCAAGATAGGACACAGGGTGTGGAGACCCAGTACTTC
.	TRBJ2-2	TRBV10-2	.	CASSEWGSLTGELFF	TGCGCCAGCAGTGAGTGGGGCAGCTTAACCGGGGAGCTGTTTTTT
.	TRBJ2-3	TRBV7-2	TRBD1	CASSPGQGLGTDTQYF	TGTGCCAGCAGCCCGGGACAGGGATTAGGCACAGATACGCAGTATTTT
once	TRBJ2-7	TRBV11-2	TRBD2	CASSLARHLAGHEQYF	TGTGCCAGCAGCTTAGCCCGCCATTTAGCGGGGCACGAGCAGTACTTC
.	TRBJ1-1	TRBV2	.	CASNAGDPNTEAFF	TGTGCCAGCAACGCGGGGGATCCGAACACTGAAGCTTTCTTT
.	TRBJ1-2	TRBV4-2	.	CASSLARQATHYGYTF	TGTGCCAGCAGCCTAGCCCGACAGGCGACCCACTATGGCTACACCTTC
few	TRBJ1-1	TRBV5-1	.	CASSLQENTEAFF	TGCGCCAGCAGCCTCCAGGAGAACACTGAAGCTTTCTTT
.	TRBJ2-1	TRBV28	TRBD2	CATMGLESYNEQFF	TGTGCCACCATGGGACTAGAGTCCTACAATGAGCAGTTCTTC
.	TRBJ1-6	TRBV9	.	CASSLRVGPDNSPLHF	TGTGCCAGCAGCCTCAGGGTAGGTCCAGATAATTCACCCCTCCACTTT
.	TRBJ1-1	TRBV28	.	CASSSPGGENTEAFF	TGTGCCAGCAGTTCCCCCGGGGGGGAGAACACTGAAGCTTTCTTT
many	TRBJ1-2	TRBV28	TRBD1	CASRPGQGAEANYGYTF	TGTGCCAGCAGACCGGGACAGGGGGCGGAAGCTAACTATGGCTACACCTTC